This T cell receptor beta chain appears in the sequencing data of a study of T cell repertoires in cytomegalovirus infection. Across the study: Well-studied HLA-B-restricted CMV epitopes were used in the study alongside recently identified HLA-C-restricted ones. Both CMV infection and a matching HLA type were indicated by public TCR beta signatures.

TCRdb fed the reads into MiXCR, producing one record per CDR3 protein. The sample has about a million distinct CDR3 sequences, about a third seen once; the top ten hold roughly 12%. This clonotype was seen more than once but under ten times. No antigen is known for it. In germline, CDR1 is SGHVS, CDR2 FNYEAQ. The CDR3 length is 14 residues. Trimming left V 2 bases short and J 5 bases short, with 12 bases between. Study-wide findings and caveats: HLA-C-restricted CMV clonotypes gave the most frequent clonotype in two of eight donors. Cumulative frequency of public TCR beta families picked out carriers of CMV plus the relevant HLA.

This clonotype originated in a human donor in good health (CMV status not recorded). Some clones in this sample may be carry-over from other donors' samples. The source material was cultured CD8+ T cells from PBMCs, sampled from culture after CMV antigen stimulation. J is TRBJ2-5 and V is TRBV7-6, with a tentative D call TRBD2 (5 bases). The CDR3 DNA sequence: TGTGCCAGCAGCTTAAATTTGGGAGTTGAGACCCAGTACTTC. Amino acid sequence: CASSLNLGVETQYF. Full variable domain (outside the CDR3, taken from reference TRBV7-6 and TRBJ2-5): GAGVSQSPRYKVTKRGQDVALRCDPISGHVSLYWYRQALGQGPEFLTYFNYEAQQDKSGLPNDRFSAERPEGSISTLTIQRTEQRDSAMYRCASSLNLGVETQYFGPGTRLLVL.